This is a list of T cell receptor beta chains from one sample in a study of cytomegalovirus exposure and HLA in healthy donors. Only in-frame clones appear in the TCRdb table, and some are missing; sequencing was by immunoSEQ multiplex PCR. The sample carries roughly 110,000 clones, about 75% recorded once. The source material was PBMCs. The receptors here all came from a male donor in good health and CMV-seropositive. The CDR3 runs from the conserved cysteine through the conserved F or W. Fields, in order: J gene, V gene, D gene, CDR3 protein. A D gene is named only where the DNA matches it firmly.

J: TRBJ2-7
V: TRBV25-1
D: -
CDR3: CASSDLTYEQYF

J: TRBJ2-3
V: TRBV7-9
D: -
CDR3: CASSLSYGPRADTQYF

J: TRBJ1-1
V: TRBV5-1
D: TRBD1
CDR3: CASSTGTGALNTEAFF

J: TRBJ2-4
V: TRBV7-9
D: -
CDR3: CASSPRKGSGIQYF

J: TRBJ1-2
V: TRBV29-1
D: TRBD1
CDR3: CSVARDRVNYGYTF

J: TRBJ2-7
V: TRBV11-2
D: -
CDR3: CASSLVRSGNSYEQYF

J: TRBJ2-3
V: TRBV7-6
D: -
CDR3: CASSPRADTQYF

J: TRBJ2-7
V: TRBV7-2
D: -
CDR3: CASSGAAGYYEQYF

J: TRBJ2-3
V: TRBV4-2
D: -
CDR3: CASSQDWQGTDTQYF

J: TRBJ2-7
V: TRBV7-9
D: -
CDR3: CASSLSGDEQYF

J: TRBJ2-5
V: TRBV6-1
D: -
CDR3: CASSDGVETQYF

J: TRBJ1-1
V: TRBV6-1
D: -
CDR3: CASSLQGGGYTEAFF

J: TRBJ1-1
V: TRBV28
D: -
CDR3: CASSFIEGNTEAFF

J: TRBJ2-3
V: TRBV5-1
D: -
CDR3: CASSGGGSSTDTQYF

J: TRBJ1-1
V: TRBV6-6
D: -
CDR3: CASSPLSEAFF

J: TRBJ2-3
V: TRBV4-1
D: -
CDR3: CASSQAAAARTDTQYF

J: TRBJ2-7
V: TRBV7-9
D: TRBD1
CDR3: CASSSPGTGGLYEQYF

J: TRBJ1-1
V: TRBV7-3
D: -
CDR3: CASSKQGNTEAFF

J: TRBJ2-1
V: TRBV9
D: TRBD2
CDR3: CASSVASRGGYNEQFF

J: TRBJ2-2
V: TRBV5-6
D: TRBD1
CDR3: CASRKQGVDTGELFF

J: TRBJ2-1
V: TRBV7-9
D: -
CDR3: CASSLGHRDNEQFF

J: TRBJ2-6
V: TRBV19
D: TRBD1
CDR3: CASKDRGRSGANVLTF

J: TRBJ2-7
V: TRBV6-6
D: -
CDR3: CASRWRGEQYF

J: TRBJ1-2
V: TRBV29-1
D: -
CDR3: CSVDPDRYGYPF

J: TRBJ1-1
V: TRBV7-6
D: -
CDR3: CASSSSRSTEAFF

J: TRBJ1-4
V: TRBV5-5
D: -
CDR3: CASSLQGFNEKLFF

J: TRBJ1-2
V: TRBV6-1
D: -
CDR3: CASSESGRPNYGYTF

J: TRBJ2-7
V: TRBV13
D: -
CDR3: CASSLDGTYEQYF

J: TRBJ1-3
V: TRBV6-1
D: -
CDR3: CASGRARSSGNTIYF

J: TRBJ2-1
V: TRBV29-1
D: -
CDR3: CSVPKSSYNEQFF

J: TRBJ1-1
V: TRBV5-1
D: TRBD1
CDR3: CASSPGTGDRPEAFF

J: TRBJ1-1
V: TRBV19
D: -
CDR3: CASRDGQMNTEAFF

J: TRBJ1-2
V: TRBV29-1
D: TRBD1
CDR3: CSVEGQGFYGYTF

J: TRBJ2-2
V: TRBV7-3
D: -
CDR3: CASSQRQGGELFF

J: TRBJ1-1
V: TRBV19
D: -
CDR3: CASSIAPDGGTEAFF

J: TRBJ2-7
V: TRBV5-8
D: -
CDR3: CASSFRVRSYEQYF

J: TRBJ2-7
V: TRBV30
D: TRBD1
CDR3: CAWSGLPKPGQGAPGVYEQYF

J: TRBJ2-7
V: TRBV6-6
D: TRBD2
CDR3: CASSFSGEPREQYF

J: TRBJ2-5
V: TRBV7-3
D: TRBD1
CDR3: CASSSGTGQTQYF

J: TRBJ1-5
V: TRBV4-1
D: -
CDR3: CASSQGGVGPQHF

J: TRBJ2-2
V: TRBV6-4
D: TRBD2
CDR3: CASRQTSGSTGELFF

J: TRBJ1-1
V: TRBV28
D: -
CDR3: CASSLAGVPTEAFF

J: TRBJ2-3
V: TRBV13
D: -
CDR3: CASTERGAVLTDTQYF

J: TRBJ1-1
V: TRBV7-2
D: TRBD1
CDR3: CASSFRTGNTEAFF

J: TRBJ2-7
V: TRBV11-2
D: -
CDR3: CASSPAGNRREQYF

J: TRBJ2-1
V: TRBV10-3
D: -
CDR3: CAISESWWGGRDEQFF

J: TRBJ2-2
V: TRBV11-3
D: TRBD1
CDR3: CASSLGGQAGTGELFF

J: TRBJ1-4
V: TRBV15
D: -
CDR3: CATSSAQGAANEKLFF

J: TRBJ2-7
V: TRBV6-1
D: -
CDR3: CASIREGAYEQYF